Presented here are 18 T cell receptor beta chains from one specimen sequenced in a study of early T cells in non-severe SARS-CoV-2 infection. TCRdb redid the calling of the 5' RACE reads with MiXCR, one entry per CDR3 protein. There are fewer than 75,000 distinct CDR3 sequences in the sample; around 18% occur only once, and around 9.8% lies in the top ten. This sample comprised whole blood, obtained at baseline. The receptors originated from an adult who was a healthcare worker with PCR-confirmed SARS-CoV-2 infection or an uninfected control (not recorded which).

This sequence joins TRBV6-5 and TRBJ1-1, with D possibly TRBD1 on 6 matching bases. V was cut by 7 bases and J by 0 bases, with 12 bases left in between. The germline V gene encodes CDR1 MNHEY and CDR2 SVGAGI. The CDR3 is 14 amino acids. The CDR3 sequence: CASTSQGLNTEAFF. In nucleotides, the CDR3 is TGTGCCAGCACCTCACAGGGTTTGAACACTGAAGCTTTCTTT.

A few counts support this clonotype. V gene TRBV6-2 or TRBV6-3 combines with J gene TRBJ1-5; possible D gene TRBD1, 5 bases. The V gene's germline CDR1 is MNHEY and CDR2 SVGEGT. Trimming pared 7 bases from V and 10 bases from J, leaving 23 bases between. CDR3 length: 15 residues. The CDR3 sequence: CASNEGLSFSRPQHF. The CDR3 DNA follows: TGTGCCAGCAATGAGGGACTTTCGTTTTCCCGACCCCAGCATTTT.

The chain couples TRBV7-6 to TRBJ1-1, with D unclear. The CDR3 has 13 residues. Deletions cut 5 bases from V and 1 base from J, with 8 bases between. Germline V gene lookup returns CDR1 SGHVS and CDR2 FNYEAQ. CDR3 sequence: CASSQDTNTEAFF. Here the CDR3 DNA reads TGTGCCAGCAGCCAAGACACGAACACTGAAGCTTTCTTT.

The chain recombines TRBV7-6 with TRBJ2-1; no clear D gene. The CDR3 runs 13 residues. CDR1 is SGHVS and CDR2 is FNYEAQ in the germline V gene. With 5 bases removed from V and 2 bases from J, the gap between germline ends came to 7 bases. Here the CDR3 reads CASSPVAYNEQFF. For the CDR3, the DNA is TGTGCCAGCAGCCCCGTTGCCTACAATGAGCAGTTCTTC.

This clonotype was detected only a few times. This chain uses TRBV11-2 with TRBJ1-4, with unresolved D. Germline loops: CDR1 SGHAT, CDR2 FQNNGV. This CDR3 contains 16 residues. The V end was cut by 5 bases, the J end by 0 bases, with 13 bases between. CDR3 DNA: TGTGCCAGCAGCCCAGGAGGGTGGGCAACTAATGAAAAACTGTTTTTT. It codes for CASSPGGWATNEKLFF.

The chain carries TRBV6-2 or TRBV6-3 and TRBJ1-1, with D possibly being TRBD1 (6 bases). The CDR3 is 13 residues long. The V gene lost 6 bases and the J gene lost 1 base, with 9 bases spanning the gap. CDR1 MNHEY and CDR2 SVGEGT come from the germline V gene. CDR3: CASSQTGNTEAFF. The DNA for the CDR3 is TGTGCCAGCAGCCAGACAGGGAACACTGAAGCTTTCTTT.

This chain connects TRBV6-1 to TRBJ2-3, with TRBD2 matching 10 bases. Germline V gene data show CDR1 as MNHNS and CDR2 as SASEGT. The J segment lost 4 bases and the V segment lost 3 bases, leaving 4 bases of the junction unmatched. This CDR3 comprises 15 residues. The CDR3 nucleotides are TGTGCCAGCAGTGAGGAGCGGGGGGGCTCAGATACGCAGTATTTT. Its protein product is CASSEERGGSDTQYF.

This clonotype was picked up many times. The chain links TRBV6-2 or TRBV6-3 to TRBJ2-7; D uncertain. Germline V gene data show CDR1 as MNHEY and CDR2 as SVGEGT. Trimming pared 5 bases from V and 3 bases from J, leaving 11 bases between. This CDR3 region has 13 residues. The CDR3 reads CASSNGFVYEQYF. CDR3 DNA: TGTGCCAGCAGTAACGGGTTTGTCTACGAGCAGTACTTC.

The count of this clonotype is one. The V and J genes are TRBV19 and TRBJ2-1, with D uncertain. The CDR3 covers 16 residues. Trimming left V 5 bases short and J 3 bases short, with 17 bases between. CDR1 LNHDA and CDR2 SQIVND come from the germline V gene (reference sequence). DNA of the CDR3: TGTGCCAGTAGTCCTTCTAGGCCCCTCCTCTACAATGAGCAGTTCTTC. Protein: CASSPSRPLLYNEQFF. Supplemented by reference TRBV19 and TRBJ2-1, the full variable domain reads DGGITQSPKYLFRKEGQNVTLSCEQNLNHDAMYWYRQDPGQGLRLIYYSQIVNDFQKGDIAEGYSVSREKKESFPLTVTSAQKNPTAFYLCASSPSRPLLYNEQFFGPGTRLTVL.

The chain recombines TRBV7-9 with TRBJ2-5; 8 nucleotides match TRBD1. The V gene end was trimmed by 5 bases and the J gene end by 4 bases; junction bases not matched to a gene: 9. From germline, CDR1 is SEHNR and CDR2 FQNEAQ (reference sequence). This CDR3 is 15 amino acids long. CDR3 DNA sequence: TGTGCCAGCAGCCTCGGACAGGGAAAGTTAGAGACCCAGTACTTC. This sequence encodes CASSLGQGKLETQYF.

This clonotype was detected only a few times. This sequence joins TRBV7-2 and TRBJ2-5; 9 nucleotides align to TRBD2. CDR3 length: 16 residues. Germline CDR1 reads SGHTA; CDR2 reads FQGNSA. V was pared by 1 base and J by 2 bases, with 5 bases of the junction left unmatched. Here the CDR3 reads CASSLGVAGVQETQYF. The CDR3 coding sequence is TGTGCCAGCAGCTTAGGGGTAGCGGGAGTTCAAGAGACCCAGTACTTC. The whole variable domain, remainder taken from reference TRBV7-2 and TRBJ2-5, is GAGVSQSPSNKVTEKGKDVELRCDPISGHTALYWYRQSLGQGLEFLIYFQGNSAPDKSGLPSDRFSAERTGGSVSTLTIQRTQQEDSAVYLCASSLGVAGVQETQYFGPGTRLLVL.

V and J are TRBV6-1 and TRBJ2-3, with D uncertain. The V gene's germline CDR1 is MNHNS and CDR2 SASEGT. CDR3 size: 13 residues. Trimming shortened V by 6 bases and J by 1 base, and 8 bases separated the two germline ends. The chain's CDR3 is CASSSGRTDTQYF. The CDR3 region has the DNA TGTGCCAGCAGCTCAGGACGCACAGATACGCAGTATTTT.

V usage is TRBV5-1 and J usage is TRBJ2-2, with D possibly TRBD2 on 5 matching bases. With 0 bases removed from V and 4 bases from J, the gap between germline ends came to 10 bases. This CDR3 spans 15 amino acids. Germline V lookup: CDR1 SGHRS, CDR2 YFSETQ. This CDR3 is CASSLEVAGTGELFF. Here the CDR3 DNA reads TGCGCCAGCAGCTTGGAGGTCGCGGGCACCGGGGAGCTGTTTTTT.

The chain uses TRBV5-1 and TRBJ2-5; D assignment may be TRBD1 or TRBD2 (5 bases each). Germline assignment: CDR1 SGHRS and CDR2 YFSETQ. The ends were cut back, 2 bases at V and 0 bases at J, with 14 bases in the middle. The CDR3 is 16 residues long. DNA for the CDR3: TGCGCCAGCAGCTTCTCTCCTGGGGGATACCAAGAGACCCAGTACTTC. This encodes CASSFSPGGYQETQYF.

V and J are TRBV7-2 and TRBJ2-7; tentative D call: TRBD1 (5 bases). The CDR3 runs to 14 residues. V was pared by 3 bases and J by 0 bases, with 9 bases between. Germline V gives CDR1 SGHTA, CDR2 FQGNSA. CDR3 residues: CASSFSGLSYEQYF. The CDR3, as DNA: TGTGCCAGCAGCTTTTCAGGGCTCTCCTACGAGCAGTACTTC.

This clonotype was seen only a few times. The chain uses TRBV24-1 and TRBJ2-3; D possibly corresponds to TRBD2 (6 bases). Germline CDR1 reads KGHDR; CDR2 reads SFDVKD. With 5 bases removed from V and 6 bases from J, the gap between germline ends came to 17 bases. CDR3 size: 15 residues. For the CDR3, the DNA is TGTGCCACCAGTGTAGCGGACTCCCTGCACGATACGCAGTATTTT. It specifies CATSVADSLHDTQYF.

This chain uses TRBV20-1 with TRBJ1-5, with D perhaps matching TRBD1 (6 bases). Trimming took off 1 base at V and 4 bases at J, with 11 bases between the two ends. The CDR3 is made up of 14 amino acids. Germline V lookup: CDR1 DFQATT, CDR2 SNEGSKA (reference sequence). This chain's CDR3 is CSARVKGGNQPQHF. The CDR3 bases are TGCAGTGCTAGAGTTAAAGGGGGGAATCAGCCCCAGCATTTT.

The V call is TRBV9, the J call TRBJ2-3, with D maybe TRBD2 (6 bases). V was shortened by 0 bases and J by 2 bases, with 10 bases between the two germline ends. The CDR3 extends over 15 amino acids. Germline V gene sequence: CDR1 SGDLS, CDR2 YYNGEE. Here the CDR3 reads CASSVGLADTDTQYF. The CDR3 DNA sequence: TGTGCCAGCAGCGTAGGGTTAGCGGACACAGATACGCAGTATTTT.